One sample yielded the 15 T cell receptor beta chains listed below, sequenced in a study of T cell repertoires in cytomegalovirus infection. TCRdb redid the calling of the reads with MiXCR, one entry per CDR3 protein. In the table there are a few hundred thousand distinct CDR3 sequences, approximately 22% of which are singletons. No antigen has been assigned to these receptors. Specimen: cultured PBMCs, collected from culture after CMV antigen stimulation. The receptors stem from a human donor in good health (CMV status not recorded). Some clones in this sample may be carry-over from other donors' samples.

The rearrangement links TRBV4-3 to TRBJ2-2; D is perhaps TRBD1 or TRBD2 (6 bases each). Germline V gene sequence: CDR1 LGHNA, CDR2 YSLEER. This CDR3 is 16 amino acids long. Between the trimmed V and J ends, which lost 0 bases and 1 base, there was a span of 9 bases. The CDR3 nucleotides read TGCGCCAGCAGCCAAGAAGGGGGGCGGAACACCGGGGAGCTGTTTTTT. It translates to CASSQEGGRNTGELFF.

For the CDR3, the DNA is TGTGCCAGCAGCTTACCGAAGCGGGAGGGCCACCAAGAGACCCAGTACTTC. This gives the protein CASSLPKREGHQETQYF. The chain has TRBV7-9 and TRBJ2-5; 10 nucleotides align to TRBD2. V shed 2 bases and J 0 bases; nucleotides not matched to a gene: 6. Germline lookup yields CDR1 SEHNR and CDR2 FQNEAQ (reference sequence). The CDR3 length is 17 residues. Full variable domain (missing parts from reference TRBV7-9 and TRBJ2-5): DTGVSQNPRHKITKRGQNVTFRCDPISEHNRLYWYRQTLGQGPEFLTYFQNEAQLEKSRLLSDRFSAERPKGSFSTLEIQRTEQGDSAMYLCASSLPKREGHQETQYFGPGTRLLVL.

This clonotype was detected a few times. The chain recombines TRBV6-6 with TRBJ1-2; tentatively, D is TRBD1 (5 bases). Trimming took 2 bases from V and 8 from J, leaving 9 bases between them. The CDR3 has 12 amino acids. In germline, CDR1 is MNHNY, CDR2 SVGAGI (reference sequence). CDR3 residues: CASSYGADGYTF. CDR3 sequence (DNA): TGTGCCAGCAGTTACGGGGCAGACGGCTACACCTTC.

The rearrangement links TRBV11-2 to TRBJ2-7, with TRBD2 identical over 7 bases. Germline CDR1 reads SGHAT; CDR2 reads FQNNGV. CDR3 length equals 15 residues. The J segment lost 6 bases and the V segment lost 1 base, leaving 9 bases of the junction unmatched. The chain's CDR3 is CASSLGGGPAREQYV. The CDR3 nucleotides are TGTGCCAGCAGCTTAGGGGGAGGGCCGGCCCGCGAGCAGTACGTC.

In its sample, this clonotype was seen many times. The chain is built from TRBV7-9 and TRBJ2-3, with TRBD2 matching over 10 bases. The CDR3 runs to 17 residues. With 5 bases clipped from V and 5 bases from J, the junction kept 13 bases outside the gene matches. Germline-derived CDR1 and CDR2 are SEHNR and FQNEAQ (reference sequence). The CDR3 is CASSAEHLAGAGDTQYF. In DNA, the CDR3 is TGTGCCAGCAGCGCGGAACATCTAGCGGGAGCGGGAGATACGCAGTATTTT.

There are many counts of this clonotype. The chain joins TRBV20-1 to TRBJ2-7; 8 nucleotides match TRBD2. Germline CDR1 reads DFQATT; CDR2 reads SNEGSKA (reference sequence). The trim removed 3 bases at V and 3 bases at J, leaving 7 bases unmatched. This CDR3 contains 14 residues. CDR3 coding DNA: TGCAGTGCTAGGTCCTTCAGCGGGAGCTACGAGCAGTACTTC. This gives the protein CSARSFSGSYEQYF.

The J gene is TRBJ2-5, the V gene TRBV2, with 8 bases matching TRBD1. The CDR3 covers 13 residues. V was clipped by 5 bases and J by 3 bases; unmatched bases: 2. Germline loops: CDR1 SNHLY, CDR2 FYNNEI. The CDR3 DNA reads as TGTGCCAGCAGTTCGACAGGGGAAGAGACCCAGTACTTC. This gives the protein CASSSTGEETQYF.

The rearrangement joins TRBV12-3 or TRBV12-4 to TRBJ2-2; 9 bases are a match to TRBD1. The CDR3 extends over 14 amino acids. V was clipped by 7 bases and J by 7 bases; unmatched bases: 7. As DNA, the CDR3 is TGTGCCAGCACGAAACAGGGGGCTAACGGGGAGCTGTTTTTT. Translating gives CASTKQGANGELFF.

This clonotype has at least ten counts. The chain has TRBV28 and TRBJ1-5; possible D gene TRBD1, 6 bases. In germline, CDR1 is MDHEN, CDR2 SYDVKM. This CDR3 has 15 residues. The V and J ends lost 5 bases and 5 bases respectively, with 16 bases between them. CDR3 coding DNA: TGTGCCAGCAGTCCAGACAGGAAAGGGCATCAGCCCCAGCATTTT. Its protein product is CASSPDRKGHQPQHF. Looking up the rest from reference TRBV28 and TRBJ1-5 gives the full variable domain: DVKVTQSSRYLVKRTGEKVFLECVQDMDHENMFWYRQDPGLGLRLIYFSYDVKMKEKGDIPEGYSVSREKKERFSLILESASTNQTSMYLCASSPDRKGHQPQHFGDGTRLSIL.

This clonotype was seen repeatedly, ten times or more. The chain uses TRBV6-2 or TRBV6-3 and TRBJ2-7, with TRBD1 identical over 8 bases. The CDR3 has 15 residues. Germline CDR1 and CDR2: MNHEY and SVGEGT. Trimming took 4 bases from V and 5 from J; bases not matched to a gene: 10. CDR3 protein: CASSFRGQGSNEQYF. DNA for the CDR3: TGTGCCAGCAGTTTCCGAGGACAGGGAAGTAACGAGCAGTACTTC.

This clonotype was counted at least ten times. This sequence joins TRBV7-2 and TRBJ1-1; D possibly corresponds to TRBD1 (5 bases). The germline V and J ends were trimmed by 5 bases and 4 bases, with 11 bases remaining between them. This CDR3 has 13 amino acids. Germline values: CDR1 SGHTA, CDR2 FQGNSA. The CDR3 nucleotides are TGTGCCAGCAGCAAGGACATGTTCACTGAAGCTTTCTTT. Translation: CASSKDMFTEAFF.

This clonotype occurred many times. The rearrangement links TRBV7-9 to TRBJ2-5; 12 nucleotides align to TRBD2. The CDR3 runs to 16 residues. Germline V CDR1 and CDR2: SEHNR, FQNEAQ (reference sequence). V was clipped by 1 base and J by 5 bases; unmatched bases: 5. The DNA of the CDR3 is TGTGCCAGCAGCTTAGTAGGACTAGCGGGGAAGGAGACCCAGTACTTC. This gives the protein CASSLVGLAGKETQYF. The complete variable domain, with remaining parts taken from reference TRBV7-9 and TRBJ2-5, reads DTGVSQNPRHKITKRGQNVTFRCDPISEHNRLYWYRQTLGQGPEFLTYFQNEAQLEKSRLLSDRFSAERPKGSFSTLEIQRTEQGDSAMYLCASSLVGLAGKETQYFGPGTRLLVL.

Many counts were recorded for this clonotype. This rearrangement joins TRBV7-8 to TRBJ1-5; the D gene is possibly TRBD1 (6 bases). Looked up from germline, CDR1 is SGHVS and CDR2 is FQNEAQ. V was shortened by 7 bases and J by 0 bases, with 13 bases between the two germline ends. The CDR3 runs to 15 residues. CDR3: CASTSGGHSNQPQHF. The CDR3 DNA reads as TGTGCCAGCACCTCGGGGGGGCATAGCAATCAGCCCCAGCATTTT.

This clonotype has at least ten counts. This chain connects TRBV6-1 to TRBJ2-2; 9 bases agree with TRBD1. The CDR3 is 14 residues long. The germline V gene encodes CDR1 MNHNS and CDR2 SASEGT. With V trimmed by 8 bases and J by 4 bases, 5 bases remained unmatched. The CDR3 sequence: CASRVTGGTGELFF. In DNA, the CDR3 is TGTGCCAGCCGAGTGACAGGGGGCACCGGGGAGCTGTTTTTT.

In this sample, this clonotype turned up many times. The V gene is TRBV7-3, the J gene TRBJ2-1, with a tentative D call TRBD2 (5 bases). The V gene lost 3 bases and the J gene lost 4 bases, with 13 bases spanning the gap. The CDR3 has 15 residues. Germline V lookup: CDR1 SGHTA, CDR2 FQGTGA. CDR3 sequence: CASSFNDYQYNEQFF. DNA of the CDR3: TGTGCCAGCAGCTTTAATGACTACCAATACAATGAGCAGTTCTTC.